The 14 T cell receptor beta chains presented below share a single source sample, sequenced in a study of T cells in Graves' hyperthyroidism and ophthalmopathy. Amplification of TCR beta CDR3 regions was performed using RNA transcripts as template. An initial round of RT-PCR targeting the TCR CDR3 relied on the HTBI primer set. TCRdb reanalysed the multiplex PCR reads using MiXCR and keeps one entry per CDR3 protein. Seen here are about 400,000 distinct CDR3 sequences, approximately 25% observed once, and the top ten hold around 79%. Sequencing was done on a sample of blood. These receptor sequences come from a man in his forties or fifties with Graves' hyperthyroidism.

The chain uses TRBV6-1 and TRBJ2-5; unclear D gene. The CDR3 is 14 amino acids. The germline gives CDR1 MNHNS, CDR2 SASEGT. Trimming removed 7 bases from V and 0 bases from J, with 12 bases in between. This CDR3 reads CASNAYRNQETQYF. The CDR3 coding sequence is TGTGCCAGCAATGCCTATCGAAACCAAGAGACCCAGTACTTC.

This clonotype showed up many times. This chain links TRBV12-3 or TRBV12-4 with TRBJ1-1, with D perhaps matching TRBD1 (6 bases). This CDR3 is built from 15 residues. V lost 5 bases and J 5 bases, leaving 18 bases between the germline ends. The CDR3 loop is CASSPSSRGRTEAFF. The CDR3 coding sequence is TGTGCCAGCAGTCCATCCTCCAGGGGTAGGACTGAAGCTTTCTTT.

The chain links TRBV24-1 to TRBJ1-5; tentatively, D is TRBD1 (6 bases). Germline V gives CDR1 KGHDR, CDR2 SFDVKD. There are 17 residues in the CDR3. V was clipped by 5 bases and J by 3 bases, with 19 bases between them. This CDR3 is CATSVRTAKPPNQPQHF. CDR3 bases: TGTGCCACCAGTGTAAGGACAGCCAAACCCCCCAATCAGCCCCAGCATTTT.

This clonotype was observed at least ten times. This chain uses TRBV11-1 with TRBJ2-1; D gene unclear. V shed 3 bases and J shed 8 bases, with 14 bases lying between them. The CDR3 consists of 14 residues. The germline V gene encodes CDR1 SGHAT and CDR2 FQDESV (reference sequence). The CDR3 loop reads CASSFLSTKDEQFF. In DNA form, the CDR3 reads TGTGCCAGCAGCTTTCTCAGTACGAAAGATGAGCAGTTCTTC.

There are many counts of this clonotype. The rearrangement links TRBV10-3 to TRBJ2-3; no clear D gene. V was trimmed by 2 bases and J by 1 base, leaving 13 bases between them. CDR1 ENHRY and CDR2 SYGVKD come from the germline V gene. The CDR3 runs 16 residues. CDR3 amino acids: CAISEGQTSRTDTQYF. The CDR3, as DNA: TGTGCCATCAGTGAGGGTCAGACCAGCCGCACAGATACGCAGTATTTT.

The V gene is TRBV4-1, the J gene TRBJ2-1; 7 bases map to TRBD2. V lost 1 base to trimming and J lost 9 bases; unmatched junction nucleotides: 12. The V gene's germline CDR1 is MGHRA and CDR2 YSYEKL. The CDR3 totals 16 residues. CDR3 DNA sequence: TGCGCCAGCAGCCAAGTTCCCGGGGGGACTACGAGTGAGCAGTTCTTC. It specifies CASSQVPGGTTSEQFF.

The V call is TRBV20-1, the J call TRBJ2-1; 7 bases align to TRBD1. The CDR3 covers 12 residues. The J segment lost 8 bases and the V segment lost 6 bases, leaving 7 bases of the junction unmatched. Germline V CDR1 and CDR2: DFQATT, SNEGSKA (reference sequence). The CDR3 reads CSALGDSHEQFF. DNA of the CDR3: TGCAGTGCCCTCGGGGACAGTCATGAGCAGTTCTTC.

The chain couples TRBV3-1 to TRBJ2-1; D might be TRBD2 (6 bases). From germline, CDR1 is LGHDT and CDR2 YNNKEL (reference sequence). The CDR3 is 15 residues long. Trimming took 1 base from V and 7 from J, leaving 14 bases between them. CDR3 sequence: CASSQGAGPANEQFF. The CDR3 region has the DNA TGTGCCAGCAGCCAAGGGGCGGGACCGGCGAATGAGCAGTTCTTC.

In this sample, this clonotype turned up a few times. Here the CDR3 DNA reads TGTGCCAGCTCACCACCAGGTGGGGAGCAGTACTTC. Protein product: CASSPPGGEQYF. This rearrangement joins TRBV18 to TRBJ2-7, with D unresolved. CDR3 length: 12 residues. Between the trimmed V and J ends, which lost 0 bases and 7 bases, there was a span of 7 bases. Germline V gene lookup returns CDR1 KGHSH and CDR2 LQKENI.

The chain joins TRBV15 to TRBJ2-1; D is perhaps TRBD2 (6 bases). CDR1 is LNHNV and CDR2 is YYDKDF in the germline V gene (reference sequence). V shed 7 bases and J shed 6 bases, with 16 bases lying between them. The CDR3 sequence is 14 residues long. The CDR3 spells CATTLARRGNEQFF. The CDR3 region has the DNA TGTGCCACCACCCTAGCGCGGCGCGGCAATGAGCAGTTCTTC.

The table lists this clonotype with a few counts. The V call is TRBV7-9, the J call TRBJ2-1; D call uncertain. CDR1 and CDR2 (germline): SEHNR, FQNEAQ (reference sequence). There are 12 residues in the CDR3. The V end was cut by 5 bases, the J end by 8 bases, with 10 bases between. The CDR3 DNA reads as TGTGCCAGCAGCCCCCCTAGGGATGAGCAGTTCTTC. Amino acid sequence: CASSPPRDEQFF.

The chain joins TRBV5-1 to TRBJ2-7, with 12 bases fitting TRBD1. Per the germline V gene, CDR1 is SGHRS and CDR2 is YFSETQ. J lost 7 bases, V lost 6 bases, and 8 bases had no gene match. There are 14 residues in the CDR3. CDR3 in amino acids: CASNPGQGAGEQYF. CDR3 in DNA: TGCGCCAGCAATCCGGGACAGGGGGCTGGGGAGCAGTACTTC.

There are a few counts of this clonotype. The V gene is TRBV7-9, the J gene TRBJ2-7, with 8 bases aligning to TRBD1. The ends lost 5 bases at V and 2 bases at J; junction bases unmatched: 8. CDR1 is SEHNR, CDR2 FQNEAQ, per germline (reference sequence). The CDR3 runs to 15 residues. The CDR3 nucleotides are TGTGCCAGCAGCCCCGAGGACAGGGCTACCTACGAGCAGTACTTC. Residues: CASSPEDRATYEQYF.

The CDR3 DNA sequence: TGCAGCGCTCATGGGACTAGCGGGAACCATTACAATGAGCAGTTCTTC. Translating gives CSAHGTSGNHYNEQFF. The genes are TRBV29-1 and TRBJ2-1; TRBD2 agrees at 13 bases. With 7 bases clipped from V and 4 bases from J, the junction kept 10 bases outside the gene matches. Germline V lookup: CDR1 SQVTM, CDR2 ANQGSEA. The CDR3 length is 16 residues.